A single sample is the source of the 21 T cell receptor beta chains below, sequenced in a study of T cells in Graves' hyperthyroidism and ophthalmopathy. TCR beta CDR3 regions were amplified from RNA. The HTBI primer set served for first-round RT-PCR of the TCR CDR3. One entry per CDR3 protein, called by TCRdb with MiXCR from the multiplex PCR reads. The sample shows hundreds of thousands of distinct CDR3 sequences, 18% of them seen only once. Material: blood. The receptors stem from a woman aged 45 to 65 with Graves' hyperthyroidism that later progressed to Graves' ophthalmopathy.

This clonotype has at least ten counts. The V gene is TRBV7-6, the J gene TRBJ2-2; D gene uncertain. V was pared by 1 base and J by 2 bases, with 8 bases between. The CDR3 is 15 residues long. The germline CDR1 and CDR2 sequences are SGHVS and FNYEAQ. CDR3 nucleotides: TGTGCCAGCAGCTTAGTGGAATCCAACACCGGGGAGCTGTTTTTT. It encodes CASSLVESNTGELFF.

The V call is TRBV2, the J call TRBJ2-1; possibly TRBD2 for D (5 bases). V was shortened by 6 bases and J by 4 bases, with 16 bases between the two germline ends. Per the germline V gene, CDR1 is SNHLY and CDR2 is FYNNEI. This CDR3 has 15 residues. CDR3 sequence: CASRPFIEGYNEQFF. The CDR3 nucleotides are TGTGCCAGCAGGCCATTTATAGAGGGTTACAATGAGCAGTTCTTC.

This clonotype has ten or more counts. The chain carries TRBV5-1 and TRBJ2-1; D gene ambiguous. The V gene's germline CDR1 is SGHRS and CDR2 YFSETQ. The CDR3 has 13 residues. V was clipped by 0 bases and J by 5 bases, with 6 bases between them. CDR3 sequence (DNA): TGCGCCAGCAGCTTGGCGACGGACAATGAGCAGTTCTTC. Translated: CASSLATDNEQFF.

With regard to this clonotype: A much larger clone lies one base from this, so it may be a read error. This chain links TRBV7-3 with TRBJ1-1; D is possibly TRBD1 (5 bases). The V gene lost 4 bases and the J gene lost 0 bases, with 12 bases spanning the gap. The CDR3 length is 15 residues. Germline V gives CDR1 SGHTA, CDR2 FQGTGA. Here the CDR3 DNA reads TGTGCCAGCAGCTCACAGGAGGGGCTGAACACTGAAGCTTTCTTT. Its protein product is CASSSQEGLNTEAFF. Drawing the rest from reference TRBV7-3 and TRBJ1-1, the complete variable domain is GAGVSQTPSNKVTEKGKYVELRCDPISGHTALYWYRQSLGQGPEFLIYFQGTGAADDSGLPNDRFFAVRPEGSVSTLKIQRTERGDSAVYLCASSSQEGLNTEAFFGQGTRLTVV.

This clonotype was counted a few times. V and J are TRBV3-1 and TRBJ2-3; 7 bases match TRBD1. The J segment lost 3 bases and the V segment lost 4 bases, leaving 10 bases of the junction unmatched. The CDR3 extends over 16 amino acids. CDR1 and CDR2 (germline): LGHDT, YNNKEL (reference sequence). The CDR3 DNA sequence: TGTGCCAGCAGCCTGTTAATGACAGGGTTTACAGATACGCAGTATTTT. Translated: CASSLLMTGFTDTQYF.

As concerns this clonotype: This clone may be a read error of a much larger clone one base away. V usage is TRBV6-6 and J usage is TRBJ1-5; 8 nucleotides align to TRBD1. Trimming at V came to 0 bases and at J to 5 bases, leaving 3 bases not matched to a gene. The germline V gene encodes CDR1 MNHNY and CDR2 SVGAGI (reference sequence). This CDR3 is 15 amino acids long. The CDR3 loop reads CASSYSQGGDQPQHF. DNA for the CDR3: TGTGCCAGCAGTTACTCACAGGGGGGCGATCAGCCCCAGCATTTT.

This clonotype was seen a handful of times. This chain uses TRBV6-1 with TRBJ2-7, with D possibly called TRBD1 or TRBD2 (6 bases each). This CDR3 contains 14 residues. CDR1 and CDR2 from the germline V gene are MNHNS and SASEGT. Between the trimmed V and J ends, which lost 4 bases and 5 bases, there was a span of 15 bases. The CDR3 protein is CASSGEGGFDEQYF. The CDR3 DNA follows: TGTGCCAGCAGTGGGGAAGGGGGGTTCGACGAGCAGTACTTC.

The sample holds many counts of this clonotype. The CDR3 DNA follows: TGTGCCAGCAGTCGGAAGGGTTCGTCACCCCTCCACTTT. Encoded protein: CASSRKGSSPLHF. The chain combines TRBV12-3 or TRBV12-4 with TRBJ1-6; D remains ambiguous. This CDR3 comprises 13 residues. V dropped 5 bases and J dropped 10 bases, with 12 bases sitting between them.

This clonotype appeared many times. The rearrangement links TRBV3-1 to TRBJ2-4, with D unresolved. The germline gives CDR1 LGHDT, CDR2 YNNKEL (reference sequence). V lost 4 bases, J lost 0 bases, and 13 bases lay in between. This CDR3 has 16 amino acids. CDR3: CASSRTSTVAKNIQYF. CDR3 nucleotide sequence: TGTGCCAGCAGCCGAACTTCGACTGTAGCCAAAAACATTCAGTACTTC.

Many counts were recorded for this clonotype. This chain connects TRBV18 to TRBJ1-2, with a weak D call TRBD1 (5 bases). Germline loops: CDR1 KGHSH, CDR2 LQKENI. V was shortened by 1 base and J by 0 bases, with 15 bases between the two germline ends. This CDR3 region has 17 residues. The CDR3 DNA reads TGTGCCAGCTCACCACGCCTCACTCAGGGCACTAACTATGGCTACACCTTC. This encodes CASSPRLTQGTNYGYTF.

This clonotype was counted only a few times. For the CDR3, the DNA is TGTGCCAGCAGTTACACACAGGGGGTCGGGCAAGAGACCCAGTACTTC. It yields the protein CASSYTQGVGQETQYF. The chain combines TRBV6-5 with TRBJ2-5; the match to TRBD1 covers 8 bases. The germline CDR1 and CDR2 sequences are MNHEY and SVGAGI. The length of the CDR3 is 16 residues. J was trimmed by 2 bases and V by 2 bases; bases with no gene match: 7.

This clonotype was detected only a few times. The V call is TRBV20-1, the J call TRBJ1-4, with 10 bases identical to TRBD1. Unmatched junction bases numbered 5, after V lost 4 bases and J lost 6 bases. The CDR3 is 14 residues long. Germline-derived CDR1 and CDR2 are DFQATT and SNEGSKA (reference sequence). This chain's CDR3 is CSAKTGTGDEKLFF. CDR3 sequence (DNA): TGCAGTGCTAAGACCGGGACAGGGGATGAAAAACTGTTTTTT.

This clonotype was recorded a few times. The V and J genes are TRBV5-1 and TRBJ2-2; TRBD2 aligns across 8 bases. Germline V gene lookup returns CDR1 SGHRS and CDR2 YFSETQ. V shed 4 bases and J 3 bases; nucleotides not matched to a gene: 11. The CDR3 contains 17 residues. The CDR3, as DNA: TGCGCCAGCAGCCCCAACCCCAGCGGGGGACACACCGGGGAGCTGTTTTTT. Translation gives CASSPNPSGGHTGELFF. The full variable domain, rest sourced from reference TRBV5-1 and TRBJ2-2, is KAGVTQTPRYLIKTRGQQVTLSCSPISGHRSVSWYQQTPGQGLQFLFEYFSETQRNKGNFPGRFSGRQFSNSRSEMNVSTLELGDSALYLCASSPNPSGGHTGELFFGEGSRLTVL.

This clonotype appeared many times. V is TRBV20-1 and J is TRBJ2-3; 13 bases are shared with TRBD2. The CDR3 extends over 15 amino acids. CDR1 DFQATT and CDR2 SNEGSKA come from the germline V gene (reference sequence). Trimming cost V 5 bases and J 5 bases; bases outside gene matches: 7. The CDR3 bases are TGCAGTGCTTCTGGACTAGCGGGGGCTCTAGATACGCAGTATTTT. Its translation: CSASGLAGALDTQYF.

The table lists this clonotype with many counts. Being one base from a much bigger clone, this may be a read error. V gene TRBV7-9 combines with J gene TRBJ1-1, with unresolved D. V was clipped by 4 bases and J by 1 base, with 7 bases between them. Germline CDR1 and CDR2: SEHNR and FQNEAQ (reference sequence). The CDR3 spans 13 residues. The DNA of the CDR3 is TGTGCCAGCAGCTCAACACAGAACACTGAAGCTTTCTTT. Amino acid sequence: CASSSTQNTEAFF. Looking up the rest from reference TRBV7-9 and TRBJ1-1 gives the full variable domain: DTGVSQNPRHKITKRGQNVTFRCDPISEHNRLYWYRQTLGQGPEFLTYFQNEAQLEKSRLLSDRFSAERPKGSFSTLEIQRTEQGDSAMYLCASSSTQNTEAFFGQGTRLTVV.

This clonotype was seen many times. The genes are TRBV9 and TRBJ2-5; 7 bases fit TRBD2. The CDR3 has 14 residues. V lost 3 bases to trimming and J lost 0 bases; unmatched junction nucleotides: 2. Germline V gene lookup returns CDR1 SGDLS and CDR2 YYNGEE. CDR3 residues: CASSGGLYQETQYF. DNA for the CDR3: TGTGCCAGCAGCGGGGGACTATACCAAGAGACCCAGTACTTC.

The chain uses TRBV4-2 and TRBJ1-2; 7 positions agree with TRBD1. Losses at the gene ends were 5 bases for V and 4 bases for J; bases not matched to a gene: 10. CDR3 size: 15 residues. Per the germline V gene, CDR1 is LGHNA and CDR2 is YNFKEQ. The CDR3 DNA follows: TGTGCCAGCAGCGTAAGGGTGGGACAGACCTATGGCTACACCTTC. Amino acid sequence: CASSVRVGQTYGYTF.

This clonotype was picked up many times. The V and J genes are TRBV3-1 and TRBJ1-3, with D tentatively TRBD1 (6 bases). CDR3 length equals 16 residues. CDR1 LGHDT and CDR2 YNNKEL come from the germline V gene (reference sequence). Between the trimmed V and J ends, which lost 2 bases and 2 bases, there was a span of 13 bases. Here the CDR3 DNA reads TGTGCCAGCAGCCAAAACACCGGGACAACTGGAAACACCATATATTTT. Its protein is CASSQNTGTTGNTIYF.

V is TRBV6-2 or TRBV6-3 and J is TRBJ2-1; D gene unclear. CDR1 MNHEY and CDR2 SVGEGT come from the germline V gene. V was pared by 5 bases and J by 2 bases, with 13 bases between. There are 15 residues in the CDR3. CDR3 region: CASSVPSNAYNEQFF. CDR3 sequence (DNA): TGTGCCAGCAGTGTTCCTAGTAACGCCTACAATGAGCAGTTCTTC.

This clonotype has more than one count but fewer than ten. The chain combines TRBV15 with TRBJ2-3; 11 nucleotides match TRBD2. Germline-derived CDR1 and CDR2 are LNHNV and YYDKDF (reference sequence). Unmatched junction bases numbered 2, after V lost 1 base and J lost 5 bases. The CDR3 contains 15 residues. CDR3: CATSRVLAGGDTQYF. CDR3 DNA: TGTGCCACCAGCAGAGTTCTAGCGGGGGGAGATACGCAGTATTTT.

The chain combines TRBV3-1 with TRBJ1-4, with TRBD1 as a possible D gene (6 bases). Germline assignment: CDR1 LGHDT and CDR2 YNNKEL (reference sequence). This CDR3 spans 13 amino acids. Between the trimmed V and J ends, which lost 10 bases and 8 bases, there was a span of 17 bases. CDR3 DNA sequence: TGTGCCACCGGGGGGGCCTTAGGGGAAAAACTGTTTTTT. Its translation: CATGGALGEKLFF.